The 21 T cell receptor beta chains given below trace back to one sample, sequenced in a study of T cells after yellow fever vaccination. TCRdb redid the calling of the 5' RACE reads with MiXCR, one entry per CDR3 protein. The sample includes approximately 47,000 distinct CDR3 sequences, around 6.8% of them seen just once. The sequencing used PBMCs, either bulk or a sorted T-cell subset (CD4+, CD8+, memory, or dextramer-sorted; not recorded which), collected 45 days after the yellow fever booster vaccination. The origin of the receptors is a man aged 30 to 39 who received the YFV17D yellow fever vaccine.

This clonotype has at least ten counts. The V call is TRBV4-3, the J call TRBJ1-1, with D hard to call. V was trimmed by 3 bases and J by 5 bases, leaving 16 bases between them. CDR3 length: 15 residues. The germline gives CDR1 LGHNA, CDR2 YSLEER. The CDR3 loop is CASSHPGVGRTEAFF. In DNA, the CDR3 is TGCGCCAGCAGCCACCCCGGGGTAGGAAGGACTGAAGCTTTCTTT.

On this clonotype: A much larger clone sits a single nucleotide away, making a read error possible. DNA for the CDR3: TGCAGCACCGGGCCGGGCACTGAAGCTTTCTTT. Translated: CSTGPGTEAFF. The chain carries TRBV20-1 and TRBJ1-1, with D hard to call. The CDR3 runs 11 residues. CDR1 and CDR2 from the germline V gene are DFQATT and SNEGSKA (reference sequence).

The chain links TRBV25-1 to TRBJ1-4; unclear D gene. The CDR3 spans 12 residues. With 4 bases removed from V and 8 bases from J, the gap between germline ends came to 8 bases. From germline, CDR1 is MGHDK and CDR2 SYGVNS. CDR3 protein: CASSGAQEKLFF. The CDR3 nucleotides read TGTGCCAGCAGTGGCGCGCAAGAAAAACTGTTTTTT.

This clonotype was counted only a few times. The chain links TRBV18 to TRBJ1-2, with TRBD1 as a possible D gene (5 bases). The CDR3 sequence is 13 residues long. Germline V gene sequence: CDR1 KGHSH, CDR2 LQKENI. V was pared by 6 bases and J by 3 bases, with 11 bases between. The CDR3: CASSGDLDYGYTF. The DNA for the CDR3 is TGTGCCAGCTCGGGGGACCTGGACTATGGCTACACCTTC.

This clonotype was recorded at least ten times. The chain uses TRBV4-2 and TRBJ2-5, with D perhaps assigned TRBD1 or TRBD2 (5 bases each). CDR1 LGHNA and CDR2 YNFKEQ come from the germline V gene. V lost 0 bases and J lost 10, with 9 bases in between. This CDR3 comprises 12 residues. The CDR3 bases are TGTGCCAGCAGCCAAGATGGGGGTGACCAGTACTTC. Translating gives CASSQDGGDQYF.

The table lists this clonotype with a few counts. The J gene is TRBJ2-1, the V gene TRBV28, with a tentative D call TRBD2 (5 bases). Germline V gives CDR1 MDHEN, CDR2 SYDVKM. CDR3 length: 14 residues. V was clipped by 3 bases and J by 4 bases, with 10 bases between them. The CDR3 DNA sequence: TGTGCCAGCAGTTTGTTCCGGACTTACAATGAGCAGTTCTTC. Translation: CASSLFRTYNEQFF.

Ten or more counts support this clonotype. V is TRBV7-2 and J is TRBJ2-3; D is perhaps TRBD2 (6 bases). The CDR3 runs to 15 residues. V was clipped by 5 bases and J by 6 bases, with 18 bases between them. Germline CDR1 SGHTA, CDR2 FQGNSA. The CDR3 nucleotides are TGTGCCAGCAGCGCCCGAGGAGGGAGCATTGATACGCAGTATTTT. It translates to CASSARGGSIDTQYF.

In the case of this clonotype: A much bigger clone sits one base away, suggesting this may be a read error. This chain uses TRBV20-1 with TRBJ2-7; TRBD2 matches 9 bases. Germline V gene data show CDR1 as DFQATT and CDR2 as SNEGSKA (reference sequence). This CDR3 is built from 17 residues. CDR3 nucleotide sequence: TGCGGTGCTAGAGAGGGCCAGGGTGCGCTAGCGGGAAGGAAGCAGTACTTC. Protein product: CGAREGQGALAGRKQYF.

At least ten counts were recorded for this clonotype. The genes are TRBV20-1 and TRBJ1-1; D unclear. The CDR3 spans 12 residues. Germline CDR1 is DFQATT and CDR2 is SNEGSKA (reference sequence). V was clipped by 4 bases and J by 3 bases, with 9 bases between them. CDR3 amino acids: CSATTGYTEAFF. For the CDR3, the DNA is TGCAGTGCTACAACGGGGTACACTGAAGCTTTCTTT.

This chain joins TRBV5-1 and TRBJ2-1; 14 bases fit TRBD2. J lost 6 bases, V lost 4 bases, and 12 bases had no gene match. The CDR3 contains 18 residues. Germline values: CDR1 SGHRS, CDR2 YFSETQ. The CDR3 sequence is CASSPPGTSGRRVNEQFF. CDR3 DNA sequence: TGCGCCAGCAGCCCCCCCGGGACTAGCGGGAGAAGGGTCAATGAGCAGTTCTTC.

Ten or more counts support this clonotype. This rearrangement joins TRBV4-3 to TRBJ1-1; no clear D gene. CDR3 length: 14 amino acids. CDR1 and CDR2 (germline): LGHNA, YSLEER. The V end lost 0 bases, the J end lost 5 bases, and 10 bases lay between the germline ends. CDR3 sequence: CASSQDGRETEAFF. For the CDR3, the DNA is TGCGCCAGCAGCCAAGATGGAAGGGAAACTGAAGCTTTCTTT.

This clonotype was seen repeatedly, ten times or more. This chain connects TRBV5-1 to TRBJ2-1, with D possibly being TRBD1 (5 bases). Germline CDR1 SGHRS, CDR2 YFSETQ. The CDR3 is made up of 14 amino acids. Trimming removed 6 bases at V and 3 bases at J, with 13 bases between. In nucleotides, the CDR3 is TGCGCCAGCACCCCGGACACTTACTACAATGAGCAGTTCTTC. It is translated as CASTPDTYYNEQFF.

The chain is built from TRBV20-1 and TRBJ2-7; TRBD2 matches at 12 bases. Germline V lookup: CDR1 DFQATT, CDR2 SNEGSKA (reference sequence). V shed 1 base and J 7 bases; nucleotides not matched to a gene: 8. The CDR3 runs to 15 residues. CDR3 sequence (DNA): TGCAGTGCTAGAGTTCCGGGACTAGCGGGTTGGGAGCAGTACTTC. Encoded protein: CSARVPGLAGWEQYF.

This clonotype was picked up many times. The J gene is TRBJ1-6, the V gene TRBV5-6, with TRBD1 matching over 7 bases. CDR3 length: 17 amino acids. The germline V gene encodes CDR1 SGHDT and CDR2 YYEEEE. V was clipped by 3 bases and J by 8 bases; unmatched bases: 14. The DNA of the CDR3 is TGTGCCAGCAGCTATCGCCTCACAGGGGCTGCCGATTCACCCCTCCACTTT. This translates into CASSYRLTGAADSPLHF.

This clonotype was seen at least ten times. The chain is built from TRBV10-3 and TRBJ1-2; maybe TRBD1 (5 bases). V lost 2 bases and J lost 7, with 11 bases in between. The germline V gene has CDR1 ENHRY and CDR2 SYGVKD. The CDR3 totals 13 residues. This chain's CDR3 is CAISETGDGGYTF. CDR3 DNA sequence: TGTGCCATCAGTGAGACCGGGGACGGTGGCTACACCTTC.

This clonotype was seen a few times. The V gene is TRBV5-1, the J gene TRBJ2-1, with D tentatively TRBD2 (7 bases). The CDR3 runs 14 residues. Germline values: CDR1 SGHRS, CDR2 YFSETQ. The V end was cut by 1 base, the J end by 7 bases, with 12 bases between. The CDR3 spells CASSLTGGGNEQFF. DNA of the CDR3: TGCGCCAGCAGCTTGACGGGGGGCGGGAATGAGCAGTTCTTC.

The genes are TRBV20-1 and TRBJ1-2; D gene unclear. CDR3 length: 16 residues. Germline V gene sequence: CDR1 DFQATT, CDR2 SNEGSKA (reference sequence). V lost 3 bases and J 0 bases, leaving 17 bases between the germline ends. The CDR3 DNA reads as TGCAGTGCTAGGGGCATGAGCAGCCCATCTAACTATGGCTACACCTTC. Protein product: CSARGMSSPSNYGYTF.

The table lists this clonotype with a few counts. V usage is TRBV28 and J usage is TRBJ1-4, with D uncertain. This CDR3 contains 13 residues. Trimming took off 6 bases at V and 8 bases at J, with 13 bases between the two ends. Germline V gives CDR1 MDHEN, CDR2 SYDVKM. The CDR3 nucleotides are TGTGCCAGCAGCCGAGAGGTAGTGGAAAAACTGTTTTTT. Translated, it gives CASSREVVEKLFF.

On this clonotype itself: One base away lies a much larger clone, so this may be a sequencing read error. The chain uses TRBV12-3 or TRBV12-4 and TRBJ2-1; maybe TRBD2 (7 bases). V dropped 11 bases and J dropped 7 bases, with 18 bases sitting between them. There are 13 residues in the CDR3. This CDR3 reads CAYREGVGNEQFF. The DNA of the CDR3 is TGTGCCTACAGGGAGGGGGTGGGGAATGAGCAGTTCTTC.

This clonotype has more than one count but fewer than ten. The DNA for the CDR3 is TGTGCCATCAGTTCGAGCCGGACCGTCACAGATACGCAGTATTTT. This codes for CAISSSRTVTDTQYF. The genes are TRBV10-3 and TRBJ2-3; D is ambiguous. The CDR3 consists of 15 residues. V was pared by 5 bases and J by 2 bases, with 14 bases between. Germline lookup yields CDR1 ENHRY and CDR2 SYGVKD.

This clonotype was seen ten or more times. V usage is TRBV20-1 and J usage is TRBJ2-3; perhaps TRBD2 as D (6 bases). The V and J ends lost 3 bases and 3 bases respectively, with 13 bases between them. CDR1 and CDR2 from the germline V gene are DFQATT and SNEGSKA (reference sequence). CDR3 length: 14 amino acids. Here the CDR3 reads CSASVRAGTDTQYF. The CDR3 nucleotides read TGCAGTGCTAGCGTCCGGGCGGGAACAGATACGCAGTATTTT.